Included here is one T cell receptor (beta chain) sequence, with context. Antigen specificity is unknown. Following RNA extraction, reverse transcription yielded cDNA that acted as the sequencing template. Some clones are missing from TCRdb's copy, which holds only in-frame ones; the method was immunoSEQ multiplex PCR. The data show about 200,000 clones, less than 65% seen once. The V gene lost 4 bases and the J gene lost 2 bases, with 17 bases spanning the gap. The CDR3 covers 16 residues. Germline V gives CDR1 SEHNR, CDR2 FQNEAQ (reference sequence). This record belongs to a study of CD8+ T cells in alopecia areata. Study-level information: Treated patients took oral tofacitinib at 5 to 10 mg twice daily. Regarding the study as a whole: Greater clonality was observed in lesional scalp samples, especially alopecia totalis/universalis, versus normal scalp. Many expanded lesional clones stayed in scalp and blood while on tofacitinib. Among the top 100, expanded CD8+ clones, as well as scalp clonality, were significantly decreased by tofacitinib.

The treatment here: oral pan-JAK inhibitor, 5-10 mg twice daily. Sequenced material: CD4+ T cells sorted from blood, taken at week 4, from a patient treated with tofacitinib. The chain uses TRBV7-9 and TRBJ1-2, with D perhaps TRBD1 (5 bases). The clonotype originates from a human donor with alopecia areata. This chain's CDR3 is CASSSRDSLSNYGYTF. CDR3 coding DNA: TGTGCCAGCAGCTCGCGGGACTCCCTATCCAACTATGGCTACACCTTC.